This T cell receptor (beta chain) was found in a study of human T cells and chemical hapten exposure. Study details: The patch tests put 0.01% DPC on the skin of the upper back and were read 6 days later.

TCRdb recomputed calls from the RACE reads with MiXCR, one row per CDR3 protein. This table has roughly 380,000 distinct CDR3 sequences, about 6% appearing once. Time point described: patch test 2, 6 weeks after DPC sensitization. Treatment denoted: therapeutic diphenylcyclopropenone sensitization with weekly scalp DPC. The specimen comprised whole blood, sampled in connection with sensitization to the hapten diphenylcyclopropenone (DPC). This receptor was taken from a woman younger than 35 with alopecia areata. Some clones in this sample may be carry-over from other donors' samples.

In DNA form, the CDR3 reads TGCAGTGCTAGAGGACAGGGAGACGGCGAGCAGTACTTC. Its translation: CSARGQGDGEQYF. This chain connects TRBV20-1 to TRBJ2-7, with TRBD1 matching over 7 bases. The CDR3 covers 13 residues. The germline V gene has CDR1 DFQATT and CDR2 SNEGSKA (reference sequence). V shed 1 base and J 6 bases; nucleotides not matched to a gene: 6.